What follows is one TCR beta chain and its context. Its antigen remains unidentified. One end of the junction does not line up with germline, which may come from a read error. This entry is derived from a study of neurological immune-mediated disorders. Whole-study findings and limits: Subjects shared no identical expanded-clone CDR3 amino acid sequences, suggesting private TCR-beta repertoires in all groups. While HTLV-1-associated myelopathy showed the greatest TCR clonal expansion, multiple sclerosis showed the least, falling below healthy controls.

It was by 5'RACE with 10-nucleotide random UMIs that the cDNA was made. TCRdb processed the 5' RACE reads anew with MiXCR; each CDR3 protein has one entry. The sample records tens of thousands of distinct CDR3 sequences, roughly 15% being singletons. Unsorted libraries were prepared from 2 million PBMCs that had been stored at -80 C. CDR1 is SGHTA and CDR2 is FQGNSA in the germline V gene. The CDR3 has 13 residues. The source material was PBMCs. The chain uses TRBV7-2 and TRBJ2-1, with D perhaps TRBD1 (5 bases). The clonotype was recovered from a female donor with HTLV-1-associated myelopathy (HAM/TSP). The CDR3 nucleotides are TGTGCCAGCAGCATAGCAGGGTCAGGTAAGCAGTTCTTC. Translated, it gives CASSIAGSGKQFF.